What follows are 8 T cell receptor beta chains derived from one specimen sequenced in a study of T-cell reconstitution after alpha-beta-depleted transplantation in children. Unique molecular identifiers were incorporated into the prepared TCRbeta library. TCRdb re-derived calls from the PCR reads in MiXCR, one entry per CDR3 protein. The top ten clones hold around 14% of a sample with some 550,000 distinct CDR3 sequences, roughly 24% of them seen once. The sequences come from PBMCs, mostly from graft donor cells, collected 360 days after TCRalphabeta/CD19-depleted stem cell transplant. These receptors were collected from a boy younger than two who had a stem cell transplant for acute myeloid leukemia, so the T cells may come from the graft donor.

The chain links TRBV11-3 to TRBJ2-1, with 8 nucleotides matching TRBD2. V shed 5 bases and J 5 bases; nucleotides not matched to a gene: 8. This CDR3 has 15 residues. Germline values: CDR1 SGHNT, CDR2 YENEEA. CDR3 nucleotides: TGTGCCAGCAGCCTCAGGGGAGCGGGGGACAATGAGCAGTTCTTC. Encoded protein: CASSLRGAGDNEQFF.

The CDR3 here is CASSQVQRGGTDTQYF. The CDR3 nucleotides are TGTGCCAGCAGCCAAGTCCAGCGGGGGGGCACAGATACGCAGTATTTT. The gene calls are TRBV4-2 and TRBJ2-3; 9 bases agree with TRBD2. There are 16 residues in the CDR3. Germline V lookup: CDR1 LGHNA, CDR2 YNFKEQ. The junction had 3 bases not matched to a gene; V was cut back by 1 base and J by 1 base.

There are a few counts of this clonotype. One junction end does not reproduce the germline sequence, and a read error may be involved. CDR3 in DNA: TGCAGTGCCAGAGCGGGCCTAAGAGGGACCCAGTACTTC. Its protein product is CSARAGLRGTQYF. The chain has TRBV20-1 and TRBJ2-5; maybe TRBD2 (6 bases). Germline loops: CDR1 DFQATT, CDR2 SNEGSKA (reference sequence). The CDR3 runs to 13 residues.

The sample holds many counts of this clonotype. As DNA, the CDR3 is TGTGCCAGCAGTTACTCCAGGGCCGGGGAGCTGTTTTTT. Protein product: CASSYSRAGELFF. The chain joins TRBV6-6 to TRBJ2-2; the D gene is possibly TRBD1 (5 bases). Trimming took off 0 bases at V and 6 bases at J, with 5 bases between the two ends. The CDR3 loop spans 13 amino acids. Germline V gene data show CDR1 as MNHNY and CDR2 as SVGAGI (reference sequence).

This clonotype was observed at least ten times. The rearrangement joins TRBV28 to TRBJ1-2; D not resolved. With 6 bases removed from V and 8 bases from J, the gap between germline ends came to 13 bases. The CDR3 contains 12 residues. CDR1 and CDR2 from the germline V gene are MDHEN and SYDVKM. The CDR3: CASRAGSPGYTF. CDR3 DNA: TGTGCCAGCAGGGCAGGCAGCCCGGGCTACACCTTC.

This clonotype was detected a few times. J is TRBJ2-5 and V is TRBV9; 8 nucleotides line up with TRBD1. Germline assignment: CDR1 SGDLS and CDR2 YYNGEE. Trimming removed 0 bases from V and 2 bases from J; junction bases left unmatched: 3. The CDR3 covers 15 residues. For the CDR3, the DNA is TGTGCCAGCAGCGTAGGGACAGGGCGTCAAGAGACCCAGTACTTC. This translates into CASSVGTGRQETQYF.

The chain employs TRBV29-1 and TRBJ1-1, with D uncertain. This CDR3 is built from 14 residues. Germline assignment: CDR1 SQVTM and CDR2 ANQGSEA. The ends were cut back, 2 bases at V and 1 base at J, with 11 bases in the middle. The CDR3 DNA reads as TGCAGCGTTGAAAATCAGGCCAAGAACACTGAAGCTTTCTTT. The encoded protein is CSVENQAKNTEAFF.

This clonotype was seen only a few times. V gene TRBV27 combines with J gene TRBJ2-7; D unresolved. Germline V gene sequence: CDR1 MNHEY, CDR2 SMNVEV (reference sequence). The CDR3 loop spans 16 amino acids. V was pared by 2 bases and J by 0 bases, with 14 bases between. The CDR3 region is CASSLHQDGTSYEQYF. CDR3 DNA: TGTGCCAGCAGTTTACATCAGGACGGTACCTCCTACGAGCAGTACTTC.